The following is a TCR beta chain sequence with its context. The data were obtained in a study of T cells expressing NK-cell markers. Study overall: With respect to HCMV, most of the eight sequenced donors were seropositive, and one was seronegative.

TCRdb reprocessed the 5' RACE reads, keeping one entry per CDR3 protein, no DNA. The sample table includes about 120,000 distinct CDR3 sequences. Looked up from germline, CDR1 is SGHAT and CDR2 is FQNNGV. The CDR3 consists of 16 residues. The receptor was derived from a woman between 18 and 70 years old in good health. This chain connects TRBV11-2 to TRBJ2-5; absent DNA, TCRdb's TRBD2 call cannot be checked. The sample comprised blood T cells: a sorted CD56 or NKG2C T cell subset, CD4+ or CD8+ T cells, or bulk PBMC T cells (not recorded which). CDR3 amino acids: CASSPVTSGDQETQYF.